This entry lists 27 T cell receptor beta chains sequenced from one sample in a study of siplizumab effects on memory and regulatory T cells. The assay was immunoSEQ multiplex PCR, and TCRdb's table has in-frame clones only and misses some. The sample consists of 100,000 or so clones, around 95% of them appearing once. The specimen was non-Treg CD4+ T cells sorted from blood. These TCRs come from a human donor in good health.

The chain combines TRBV11-2 with TRBJ1-4, with TRBD1 matching 11 bases. This CDR3 spans 15 amino acids. With V trimmed by 1 base and J by 8 bases, 3 bases remained unmatched. Germline V CDR1 and CDR2: SGHAT, FQNNGV. CDR3 sequence (DNA): TGTGCCAGCAGCTTAGGGGACAGGGGGGTAGAAAAACTGTTTTTT. Its protein is CASSLGDRGVEKLFF.

This chain joins TRBV4-1 and TRBJ1-3; 9 bases agree with TRBD1. The V segment lost 0 bases and the J segment 2 bases; nucleotides outside the gene matches: 5. In germline, CDR1 is MGHRA, CDR2 YSYEKL. This CDR3 contains 17 residues. This CDR3 is CASSQDPRQGAGNTIYF. CDR3 bases: TGCGCCAGCAGCCAAGACCCACGACAGGGGGCTGGAAACACCATATATTTT.

This clone was picked up one time. V gene TRBV23-1 combines with J gene TRBJ2-1; 9 nucleotides align to TRBD1. TRBV23-1 is labeled an ORF, and its function is uncertain. This CDR3 contains 16 residues. Unmatched junction bases numbered 14, after V lost 5 bases and J lost 9 bases. The CDR3 nucleotides are TGCGCCAGCAGTTCCATTCCCGGGACAGGGAGGTTTGAGCAGTTCTTC. Amino acids: CASSSIPGTGRFEQFF.

The CDR3 loop is CASSLGQGTQYF. In nucleotides, the CDR3 is TGTGCCAGCAGCTTAGGGCAGGGGACCCAGTACTTC. The chain has TRBV7-2 and TRBJ2-5; a weak D match, TRBD1 (5 bases). Looked up from germline, CDR1 is SGHTA and CDR2 is FQGNSA. There are 12 residues in the CDR3. The germline V and J ends were trimmed by 1 base and 7 bases, with 7 bases remaining between them. The whole variable domain, filled in from reference TRBV7-2 and TRBJ2-5, reads GAGVSQSPSNKVTEKGKDVELRCDPISGHTALYWYRQSLGQGLEFLIYFQGNSAPDKSGLPSDRFSAERTGGSVSTLTIQRTQQEDSAVYLCASSLGQGTQYFGPGTRLLVL.

V and J are TRBV5-1 and TRBJ1-3; a possible D gene is TRBD1 (5 bases). V lost 2 bases and J lost 0, with 18 bases in between. Germline assignment: CDR1 SGHRS and CDR2 YFSETQ. The CDR3 consists of 18 residues. In DNA, the CDR3 is TGCGCCAGCAGCTTCTCCCCACCTATTCAGGGCTCTGGAAACACCATATATTTT. It is translated as CASSFSPPIQGSGNTIYF.

The V call is TRBV7-9, the J call TRBJ1-1; D is undetermined. Between the trimmed V and J ends, which lost 4 bases and 1 base, there was a span of 16 bases. CDR1 and CDR2 from the germline V gene are SEHNR and FQNEAQ (reference sequence). The CDR3 runs to 16 residues. The CDR3 bases are TGTGCCAGCAGCTCCCCCCATTGGGGATCGAACACTGAAGCTTTCTTT. Encoded protein: CASSSPHWGSNTEAFF.

V is TRBV2 and J is TRBJ2-5, with a weak D call TRBD1 (6 bases). V was cut by 3 bases and J by 5 bases, with 16 bases left in between. Per the germline V gene, CDR1 is SNHLY and CDR2 is FYNNEI. There are 15 residues in the CDR3. The CDR3 DNA reads TGTGCCAGCAGTGAGGACGCTGGGGGCTCGGAGACCCAGTACTTC. Protein product: CASSEDAGGSETQYF.

The chain recombines TRBV7-9 with TRBJ2-5; D is undetermined. The CDR3 runs 14 residues. The germline V and J ends were trimmed by 3 bases and 5 bases, with 13 bases remaining between them. Germline CDR1 and CDR2: SEHNR and FQNEAQ (reference sequence). In DNA, the CDR3 is TGTGCCAGCAGCTTTCTGTCAGGAAAGGAGACCCAGTACTTC. It is translated as CASSFLSGKETQYF.

This chain joins TRBV7-9 and TRBJ1-5; D is unresolved. Trimming took off 4 bases at V and 4 bases at J, with 11 bases between the two ends. CDR1 and CDR2 from the germline V gene are SEHNR and FQNEAQ (reference sequence). This CDR3 has 14 amino acids. Here the CDR3 DNA reads TGTGCCAGCAGCTCCGTCGGTGATAATCAGCCCCAGCATTTT. It is translated as CASSSVGDNQPQHF.

The V call is TRBV10-1, the J call TRBJ2-3; D tentatively reads TRBD1 or TRBD2 (6 bases each). From germline, CDR1 is WNHNN and CDR2 SYGVQD (reference sequence). V was trimmed by 4 bases and J by 5 bases, leaving 10 bases between them. The CDR3 has 13 amino acids. DNA of the CDR3: TGCGCCAGCAGTGTAGGGGGAGGAGATACGCAGTATTTT. Translating gives CASSVGGGDTQYF.

This clone was seen only once. The chain joins TRBV7-9 to TRBJ2-5, with D possibly being TRBD2 (6 bases). V was cut by 5 bases and J by 2 bases, with 21 bases left in between. Germline loops: CDR1 SEHNR, CDR2 FQNEAQ (reference sequence). The CDR3 contains 17 residues. CDR3 region: CASSRSKTGTVQETQYF. In DNA, the CDR3 is TGTGCCAGCAGCCGATCAAAAACCGGGACTGTACAAGAGACCCAGTACTTC.

The CDR3 region is CASTRQRVRSPLHF. The CDR3 bases are TGTGCCAGCACCAGACAGAGAGTGAGATCACCCCTCCACTTT. The rearrangement links TRBV2 to TRBJ1-6, with D perhaps TRBD1 (5 bases). The germline gives CDR1 SNHLY, CDR2 FYNNEI. Trimming took 7 bases from V and 10 from J, leaving 17 bases between them. This CDR3 contains 14 residues.

The rearrangement joins TRBV5-4 to TRBJ1-2, with 7 nucleotides matching TRBD1. The CDR3 covers 15 residues. Germline CDR1 and CDR2: SGHNT and YYREEE (reference sequence). J gave up 6 bases and V 2 bases, and 10 bases lay outside the gene matches. The CDR3 spells CASSLNNPGQDGYTF. The CDR3 DNA sequence: TGTGCCAGCAGCTTAAATAATCCCGGACAGGATGGCTACACCTTC.

The rearrangement joins TRBV6-5 to TRBJ2-5; D unresolved. This CDR3 has 13 amino acids. V was cut by 0 bases and J by 9 bases, with 11 bases left in between. Per germline, CDR1 MNHEY and CDR2 SVGAGI. CDR3 in DNA: TGTGCCAGCAGTTACTCGGGCGCCGAGGCCCAGTACTTC. Amino acids: CASSYSGAEAQYF.

The chain combines TRBV10-2 with TRBJ2-5, with no clear D. There are 12 residues in the CDR3. Germline-derived CDR1 and CDR2 are WSHSY and SAAADI. Trimming pared 0 bases from V and 5 bases from J, leaving 4 bases between. In DNA form, the CDR3 reads TGCGCCAGCAGTGAGTCTGGGGAGACCCAGTACTTC. Its protein product is CASSESGETQYF.

The chain has TRBV14 and TRBJ2-3, with a tentative D call TRBD2 (5 bases). The germline V and J ends were trimmed by 1 base and 0 bases, with 5 bases remaining between them. Germline loops: CDR1 SGHDN, CDR2 FVKESK. The CDR3 is 14 amino acids. CDR3 sequence reads: CASSQGTSTDTQYF. In nucleotides, the CDR3 is TGTGCCAGCAGCCAAGGGACTAGCACAGATACGCAGTATTTT. Complete variable domain (other parts from reference TRBV14 and TRBJ2-3): EAGVTQFPSHSVIEKGQTVTLRCDPISGHDNLYWYRRVMGKEIKFLLHFVKESKQDESGMPNNRFLAERTGGTYSTLKVQPAELEDSGVYFCASSQGTSTDTQYFGPGTRLTVL.

J is TRBJ1-1 and V is TRBV19, with no clear D. The CDR3 has 13 amino acids. Germline-derived CDR1 and CDR2 are LNHDA and SQIVND (reference sequence). The germline V and J ends were trimmed by 8 bases and 4 bases, with 14 bases remaining between them. The CDR3 sequence: CASSQRGITEAFF. The CDR3, as DNA: TGTGCCAGTTCCCAGCGGGGAATCACTGAAGCTTTCTTT.

This chain links TRBV28 with TRBJ1-6, with D perhaps TRBD1 (6 bases). CDR3 length: 18 amino acids. Germline lookup yields CDR1 MDHEN and CDR2 SYDVKM. The V and J ends lost 4 bases and 1 base respectively, with 17 bases between them. The CDR3 nucleotides are TGTGCCAGCAGTTCGGGGCAGACAGGACGGTCCTATAATTCACCCCTCCACTTT. As protein: CASSSGQTGRSYNSPLHF.

The V gene is TRBV27, the J gene TRBJ1-5, with D perhaps TRBD1 (5 bases). The germline CDR1 and CDR2 sequences are MNHEY and SMNVEV (reference sequence). The CDR3 sequence is 13 residues long. V was clipped by 9 bases and J by 2 bases, with 11 bases between them. The CDR3 sequence: CARWTGGNQPQHF. In nucleotides, the CDR3 is TGTGCCAGGTGGACGGGGGGCAATCAGCCCCAGCATTTT.

In this sample, this clone turned up once. This chain connects TRBV28 to TRBJ1-2; 8 positions match TRBD1. Germline CDR1 MDHEN, CDR2 SYDVKM. J lost 0 bases, V lost 5 bases, and 5 bases had no gene match. CDR3 length: 15 residues. The CDR3 bases are TGTGCCAGCAGTCCGGGACAGGCGGCTAACTATGGCTACACCTTC. Its protein is CASSPGQAANYGYTF.

V and J are TRBV5-6 and TRBJ2-7; D possibly corresponds to TRBD2 (6 bases). The CDR3 spans 14 residues. Germline CDR1 SGHDT, CDR2 YYEEEE. Trimming removed 0 bases at V and 0 bases at J, with 7 bases between. The CDR3 sequence: CASSLAGVSYEQYF. The CDR3 DNA reads TGTGCCAGCAGCTTGGCGGGGGTCTCCTACGAGCAGTACTTC.

The J gene is TRBJ2-1, the V gene TRBV5-6; 7 bases are shared with TRBD1. V shed 2 bases, J shed 5 bases, and the junction held 4 bases outside the gene matches. This CDR3 is 14 amino acids long. Germline V gives CDR1 SGHDT, CDR2 YYEEEE. The CDR3 DNA reads as TGTGCCAGCAGCTTAGGGACAGCTAACAATGAGCAGTTCTTC. Translating it yields CASSLGTANNEQFF.

This chain joins TRBV7-2 and TRBJ2-5; 10 positions match TRBD1. The DNA matches TRBJ2-7 better at its end, which makes the J call doubtful. In germline, CDR1 is SGHTA, CDR2 FQGNSA. The CDR3 covers 14 residues. CDR3 amino acids: CASSATGGGYEQYF. The CDR3 DNA reads TGTGCCAGCAGCGCGACAGGGGGCGGATACGAGCAGTACTTC.

The chain is built from TRBV12-5 and TRBJ2-5; 13 bases agree with TRBD2. The V gene end was trimmed by 1 base and the J gene end by 6 bases; junction bases not matched to a gene: 5. This CDR3 has 16 residues. Germline V gene sequence: CDR1 LGHNT, CDR2 FRNRAP. CDR3 DNA: TGTGCTAGTGGTTTGGGACTAGCGGGGGGTTTGAAGACCCAGTACTTC. Its translation: CASGLGLAGGLKTQYF.

The chain links TRBV11-2 to TRBJ2-7, with TRBD1 matching over 7 bases. The CDR3 has 15 amino acids. The germline V gene encodes CDR1 SGHAT and CDR2 FQNNGV. The V and J ends lost 5 bases and 2 bases, in that order; junction bases with no gene match: 9. The CDR3 region has the DNA TGTGCCAGCAGCCCCAACGGACAGGCTACCTACGAGCAGTACTTC. Protein: CASSPNGQATYEQYF.

The chain couples TRBV18 to TRBJ1-1; D is perhaps TRBD1 (6 bases). CDR1 KGHSH and CDR2 LQKENI come from the germline V gene. V lost 0 bases and J lost 3, with 8 bases in between. The CDR3 consists of 14 residues. Here the CDR3 reads CASSPPYRDTEAFF. CDR3 in DNA: TGTGCCAGCTCACCACCGTACAGGGACACTGAAGCTTTCTTT.

This chain's CDR3 is CASSLQGENEQFF. The CDR3 DNA is TGCGCCAGCAGCTTGCAGGGTGAAAATGAGCAGTTCTTC. This chain joins TRBV5-1 and TRBJ2-1; the D gene is possibly TRBD1 (5 bases). Trimming left V 1 base short and J 7 bases short, with 9 bases between. Germline V gene data show CDR1 as SGHRS and CDR2 as YFSETQ. The CDR3 sequence is 13 residues long.